This T cell receptor beta chain was sequenced in a study of CD8 T cells in Susac syndrome. Study background: Patients with Susac syndrome were therapy-naive, treated with corticosteroids, or treated with intravenous immunoglobulin alone when blood was collected. Study-level findings and limits: When the CD4+ T cell repertoires of patients with Susac syndrome were examined, they did not show any clonal expansion.

Regarding this clonotype: Its antigen is as yet unknown.

RNA was extracted with the RNeasy kit, and a quantity of about 0.5 to 1 ug was reverse transcribed using random hexamers. One entry per CDR3 protein, called by TCRdb with MiXCR from the immunoSEQ multiplex PCR reads. The sample has fewer than 200,000 distinct CDR3 sequences; over 75% are singletons. In germline, CDR1 is SQVTM, CDR2 ANQGSEA. Unmatched junction bases numbered 7, after V lost 6 bases and J lost 8 bases. The CDR3 runs to 13 residues. The sample comprised CD4+ T cells from PBMCs. This receptor was taken from a human donor with Susac syndrome. The rearrangement joins TRBV29-1 to TRBJ2-5, with 12 bases aligning to TRBD2. In DNA, the CDR3 is TGCAGCGTATCGACTAGCGGGGGACGAACCCAGTACTTC. The encoded protein is CSVSTSGGRTQYF. Full variable domain (outside the CDR3, taken from reference TRBV29-1 and TRBJ2-5): SAVISQKPSRDICQRGTSLTIQCQVDSQVTMMFWYRQQPGQSLTLIATANQGSEATYESGFVIDKFPISRPNLTFSTLTVSNMSPEDSSIYLCSVSTSGGRTQYFGPGTRLLVL.